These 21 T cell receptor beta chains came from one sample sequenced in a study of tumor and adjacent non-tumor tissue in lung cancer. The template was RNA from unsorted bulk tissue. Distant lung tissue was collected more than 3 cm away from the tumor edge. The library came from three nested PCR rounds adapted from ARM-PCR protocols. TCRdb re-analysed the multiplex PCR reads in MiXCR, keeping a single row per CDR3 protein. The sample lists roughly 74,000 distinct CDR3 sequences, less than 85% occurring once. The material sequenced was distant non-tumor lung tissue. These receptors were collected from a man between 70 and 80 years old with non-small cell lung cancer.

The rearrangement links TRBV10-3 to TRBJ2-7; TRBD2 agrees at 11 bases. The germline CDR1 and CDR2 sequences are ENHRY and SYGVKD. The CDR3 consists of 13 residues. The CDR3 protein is CATTGLAEYEQYF. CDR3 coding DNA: TGTGCTACCACGGGACTAGCGGAGTACGAGCAGTACTTC.

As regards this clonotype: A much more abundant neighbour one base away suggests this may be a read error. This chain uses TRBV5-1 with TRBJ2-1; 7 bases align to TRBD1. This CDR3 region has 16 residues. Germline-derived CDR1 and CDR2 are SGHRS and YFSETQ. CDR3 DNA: TGCGCCAGCATCTTGGTTGCGACAGGGTCCTACAATGAGCAGTTCTTC. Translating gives CASILVATGSYNEQFF.

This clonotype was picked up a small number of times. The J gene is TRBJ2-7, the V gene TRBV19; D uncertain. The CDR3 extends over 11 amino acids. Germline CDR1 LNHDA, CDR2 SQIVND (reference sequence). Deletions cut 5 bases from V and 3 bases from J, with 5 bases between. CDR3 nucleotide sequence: TGTGCCAGTAGTGGAGACTACGAGCAGTACTTC. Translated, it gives CASSGDYEQYF.

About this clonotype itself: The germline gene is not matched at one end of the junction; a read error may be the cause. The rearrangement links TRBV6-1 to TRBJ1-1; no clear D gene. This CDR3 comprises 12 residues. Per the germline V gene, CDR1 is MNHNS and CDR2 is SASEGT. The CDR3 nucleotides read TGTCCCAGTAGTGAATCCGGGGAGATCGTTTTCTTT. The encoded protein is CPSSESGEIVFF.

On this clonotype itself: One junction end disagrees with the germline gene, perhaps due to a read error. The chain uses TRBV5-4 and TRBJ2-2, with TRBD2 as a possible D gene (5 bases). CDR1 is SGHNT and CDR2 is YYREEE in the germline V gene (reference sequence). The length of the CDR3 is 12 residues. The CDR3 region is CASSSYPGKLFF. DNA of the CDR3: TGTGCCAGCAGCTCATACCCCGGGAAGCTGTTTTTT.

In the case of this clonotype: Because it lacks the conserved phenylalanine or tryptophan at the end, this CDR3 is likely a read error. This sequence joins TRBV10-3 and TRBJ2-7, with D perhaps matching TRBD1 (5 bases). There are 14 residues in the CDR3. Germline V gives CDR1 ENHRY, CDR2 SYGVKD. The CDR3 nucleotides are TGTGGCATCAGTGGTGCAGGGAACCCCTACGAGCAGTACTAC. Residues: CGISGAGNPYEQYY.

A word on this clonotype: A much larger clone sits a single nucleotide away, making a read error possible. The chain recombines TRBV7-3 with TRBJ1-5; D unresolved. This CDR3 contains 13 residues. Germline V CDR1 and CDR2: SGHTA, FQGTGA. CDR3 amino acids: CASSPGPREPKHF. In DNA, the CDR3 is TGTGCCAGCAGCCCCGGTCCCCGGGAGCCCAAGCATTTT.

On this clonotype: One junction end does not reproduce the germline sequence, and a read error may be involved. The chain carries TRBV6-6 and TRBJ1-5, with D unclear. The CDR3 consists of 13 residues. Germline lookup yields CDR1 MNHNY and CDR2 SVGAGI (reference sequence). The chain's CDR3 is CASSQIENQPQHF. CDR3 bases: TGTGCTAGCAGCCAGATAGAAAACCAGCCCCAGCATTTT.

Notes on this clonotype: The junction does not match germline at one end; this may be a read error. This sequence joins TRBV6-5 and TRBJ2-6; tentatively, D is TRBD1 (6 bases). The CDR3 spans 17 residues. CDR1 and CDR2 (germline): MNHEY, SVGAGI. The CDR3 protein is CASSSGTRGSGANILTF. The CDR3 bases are TGTGCCAGCAGTTCCGGGACAAGGGGCTCTGGGGCCAACATCCTAACTTTC.

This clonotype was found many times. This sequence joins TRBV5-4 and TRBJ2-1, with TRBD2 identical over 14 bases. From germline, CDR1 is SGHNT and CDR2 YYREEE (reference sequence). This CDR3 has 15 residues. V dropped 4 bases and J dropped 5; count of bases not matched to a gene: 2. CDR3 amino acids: CASSRGLAGDNEQFF. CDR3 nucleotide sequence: TGTGCCAGCAGCAGGGGACTAGCGGGGGACAATGAGCAGTTCTTC.

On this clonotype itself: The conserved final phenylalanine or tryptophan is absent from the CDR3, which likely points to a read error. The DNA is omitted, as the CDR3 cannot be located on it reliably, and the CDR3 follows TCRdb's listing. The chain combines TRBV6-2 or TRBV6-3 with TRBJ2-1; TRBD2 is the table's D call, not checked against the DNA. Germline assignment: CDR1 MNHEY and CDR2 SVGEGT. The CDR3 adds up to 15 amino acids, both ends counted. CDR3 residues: CASSYSKPGSGERFL.

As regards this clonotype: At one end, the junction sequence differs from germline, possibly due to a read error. CDR3 nucleotides: TGTGCCATCAGTGCGGGGGGGGCAACCAAAAACATTCAGTATTTC. Its translation is CAISAGGATKNIQYF. This chain links TRBV10-3 with TRBJ2-4, with 8 bases fitting TRBD2. The CDR3 consists of 15 residues. Germline CDR1 ENHRY, CDR2 SYGVKD.

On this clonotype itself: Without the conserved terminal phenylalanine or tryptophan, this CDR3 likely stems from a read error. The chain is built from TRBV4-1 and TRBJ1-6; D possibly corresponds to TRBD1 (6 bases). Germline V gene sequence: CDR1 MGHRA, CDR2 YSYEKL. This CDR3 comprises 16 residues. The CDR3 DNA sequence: TGCGCCAGGAGCCATCTTCGACAGGACGGCAATTCACCCCTCCACGTT. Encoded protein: CARSHLRQDGNSPLHV.

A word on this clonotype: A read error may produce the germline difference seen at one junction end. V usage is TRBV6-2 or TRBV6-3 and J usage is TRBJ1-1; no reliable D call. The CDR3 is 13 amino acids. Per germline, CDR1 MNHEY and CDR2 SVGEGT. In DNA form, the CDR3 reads TGTGCTGGCAGTGAAACACTGAACACTGAAGATTTCTTT. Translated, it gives CAGSETLNTEDFF.

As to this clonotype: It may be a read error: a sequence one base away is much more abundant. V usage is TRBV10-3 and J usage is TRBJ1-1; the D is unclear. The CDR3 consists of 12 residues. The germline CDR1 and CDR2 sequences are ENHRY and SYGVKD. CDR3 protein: CAISKGGTEALF. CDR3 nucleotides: TGTGCCATCAGTAAGGGAGGTACTGAAGCTCTCTTT.

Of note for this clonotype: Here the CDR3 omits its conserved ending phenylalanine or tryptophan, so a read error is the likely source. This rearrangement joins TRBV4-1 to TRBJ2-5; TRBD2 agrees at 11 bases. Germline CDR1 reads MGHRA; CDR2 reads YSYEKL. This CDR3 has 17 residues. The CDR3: CAISQEDSGGAWETQYC. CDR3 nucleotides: TGCGCCATCAGCCAAGAGGATAGCGGGGGGGCCTGGGAGACCCAGTACTGC.

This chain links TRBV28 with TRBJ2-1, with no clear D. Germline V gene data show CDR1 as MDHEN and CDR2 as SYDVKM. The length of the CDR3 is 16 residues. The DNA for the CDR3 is TGTATCAGCAGTCCCCGGACGCGCGTGAGGTACAATGAGCAGTTCTTC. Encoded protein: CISSPRTRVRYNEQFF. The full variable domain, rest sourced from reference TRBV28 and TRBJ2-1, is DVKVTQSSRYLVKRTGEKVFLECVQDMDHENMFWYRQDPGLGLRLIYFSYDVKMKEKGDIPEGYSVSREKKERFSLILESASTNQTSMYLCISSPRTRVRYNEQFFGPGTRLTVL.

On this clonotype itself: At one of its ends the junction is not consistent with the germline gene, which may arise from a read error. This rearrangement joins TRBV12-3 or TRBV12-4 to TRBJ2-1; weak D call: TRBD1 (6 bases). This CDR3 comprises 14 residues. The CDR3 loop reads CPSSLGGGTDEQFF. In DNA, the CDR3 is TGTCCCAGCAGTTTGGGTGGGGGCACGGATGAGCAGTTCTTC.

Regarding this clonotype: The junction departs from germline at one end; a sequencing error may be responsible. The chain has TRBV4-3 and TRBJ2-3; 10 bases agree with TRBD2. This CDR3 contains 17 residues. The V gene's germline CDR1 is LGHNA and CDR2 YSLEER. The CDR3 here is CASIQYGPSGRTDMQYF. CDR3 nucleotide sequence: TGCGCCAGCATCCAATATGGGCCTAGCGGGAGAACAGATATGCAGTATTTT.

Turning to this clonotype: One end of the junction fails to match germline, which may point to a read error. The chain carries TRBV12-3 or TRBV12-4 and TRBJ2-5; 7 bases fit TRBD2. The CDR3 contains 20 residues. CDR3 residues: CGSRRSDHPTSWLPQETKYF. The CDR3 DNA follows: TGTGGCAGCAGAAGAAGCGACCACCCGACTAGCTGGCTTCCCCAGGAGACCAAGTACTTC.

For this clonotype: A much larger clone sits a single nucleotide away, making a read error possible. The CDR3 DNA sequence: TGTGTCAGCAGTTTTGGTGCCCAGTTCTCCTACGAGCAGTACTTC. It is translated as CVSSFGAQFSYEQYF. The J gene is TRBJ2-7, the V gene TRBV12-3 or TRBV12-4; D not resolved. The CDR3 has 15 amino acids.